This TCR beta chain was found in a study of T cells in Graves' hyperthyroidism and ophthalmopathy (dated by TCRdb to the late 2010s). Concerning the study at large: Peripheral blood was collected at initial diagnosis, before any treatment. A discovery cohort of about a hundred patients, approximately 44 with Graves' ophthalmopathy and approximately 60 with stable Graves' hyperthyroidism, was used to find distinguishing TCR V-J signatures. An independent validation cohort of some 18 hyperthyroidism patients and over 15 patients who later progressed to ophthalmopathy tested prospective prediction of ophthalmopathy. The roughly 100 discovery patients were randomly divided into training and test sets at a 7:3 ratio. In about 6 Graves' hyperthyroidism patients, the study also compared T-cell repertoires from thyroid tissue with T-cell repertoires from blood. After blood sampling, hyperthyroidism patients were treated with methimazole at a starting dose of 30 mg daily, and ophthalmopathy patients were treated with high-dose intravenous methylprednisolone. TCR Vbeta CDR3 sequencing of 140 or so peripheral blood samples (over 40 ophthalmopathy, roughly 74 hyperthyroidism and roughly 17 progressor patients) is reported in the paper. Here is what the overall study found, with its caveats: In validation, the model predicted progression to ophthalmopathy a median of around six months before onset, with roughly 71% sensitivity and about 75% specificity. A 13 V-J signature model separated ophthalmopathy from stable hyperthyroidism, with nearly 90% sensitivity and roughly 82% specificity in cross-validation and 80%/75% in testing. Most expanded thyroid clonotypes (frequency above 0.001) were also found in blood, which suggests that blood repertoires may mirror thyroid immune responses. No statistical method was used to fix the sample size in advance, and group allocation was not hidden from the investigators.

Ophthalmopathy patients had moderately to severely active disease, with a Clinical Activity Score of 3 or more, a NOSPECS grade of 4 or more, and a disease duration of less than 3 months. Exclusion was applied to patients with uncontrolled infections, other autoimmune diseases, pregnancy or lactation. Diagnoses relied on clinical symptoms, serum thyroxine and TRAb, thyroid ultrasound and orbital computed tomography. Ficoll-Paque density gradient centrifugation was used to isolate PBMCs from approximately 11 ml of fresh peripheral blood. Trizol reagent was used to extract total RNA, and RNA quality was then checked on an Agilent 2100 Bioanalyzer. The TCR beta CDR3 regions were amplified from the RNA transcripts. The TCR CDR3 was subjected to a first round of RT-PCR using the HTBI primer set and the Qiagen OneStep RT-PCR kit. A second multiplex PCR round built the libraries, followed by size selection and purification. Libraries were sequenced paired-end with 100 bp reads on an Illumina HiSeq2000. In the original analysis: SOAPnuke was used to process the raw data, removing reads that contained adapters or uncalled bases, had a mean Phred below 15, or lacked an exact match to the constant primer or identifier. High-quality paired reads were merged with COPE v1.2.5, and unique nucleotide sequences were defined as clonotypes. MiTCR v1.1 was used to align the clonotypes against IMGT TRBV, TRBD and TRBJ reference segments. The analysis was restricted to V-J combinations with a frequency above 0.0001, which together covered 99% to 99.2% of the repertoires. The TCS score was defined as F50 (clonal expansion) divided by E x V (chaos), with BLOSUM62-based TCRdist calculated between CDR3 peptides within each V-J. Welch's t-statistics and random forest reduced 450 to 600 V-J features to 13, which were used in a naive Bayes classifier (R e1071). In-frame beta chains were kept once TCRdb had trimmed the public reads at Q25 with fastp and called clones with MiXCR. One record per CDR3 amino acid sequence lists the most common genes and DNA. The V and J calls follow TCRdb's processing rather than the paper's. The sample records 330,000 or so distinct CDR3 sequences, approximately 19% of which are singletons. The ten largest make up under 45% of the sample.

This clonotype was detected many times. The target of this receptor is not known. Base qualities are not at hand, and no much larger clone is one base apart. Clipping removes 0 bases from V and 7 bases from J, with 9 as the unmatched junction base count. The CDR3 runs 15 residues from the cysteine to the phenylalanine. Only the CDR3 portion is preserved as DNA: 45 bases, with reading frame beginning at the first base. Via the germline V gene (reference sequence), CDR1 is SGHNT and CDR2 YYREEE. The chain couples TRBV5-4 to TRBJ2-5, and 7 junction bases match TRBD2. The sequenced material came from blood. This sequence originates from a middle-aged man with Graves' ophthalmopathy. The CDR3 has the sequence CASSLASGTAGTQYF. The DNA sequence follows: TGTGCCAGCAGCTTGGCCAGCGGGACCGCCGGGACCCAGTACTTC.